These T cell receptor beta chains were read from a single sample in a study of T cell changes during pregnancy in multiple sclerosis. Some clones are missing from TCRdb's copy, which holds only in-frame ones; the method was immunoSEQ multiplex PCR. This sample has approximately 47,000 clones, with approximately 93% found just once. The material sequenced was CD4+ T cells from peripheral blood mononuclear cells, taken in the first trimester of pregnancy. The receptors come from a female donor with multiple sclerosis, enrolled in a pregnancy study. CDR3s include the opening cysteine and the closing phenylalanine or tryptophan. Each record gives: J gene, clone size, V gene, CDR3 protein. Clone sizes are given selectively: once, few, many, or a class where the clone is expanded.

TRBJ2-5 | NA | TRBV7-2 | CASSLGSRSGETQYF
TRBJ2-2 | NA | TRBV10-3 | CASAGTGVTGELFF
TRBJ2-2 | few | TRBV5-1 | CASSLESANTGELFF
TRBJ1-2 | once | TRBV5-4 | CASRVTGDNYGYTF
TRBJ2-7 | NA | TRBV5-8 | CASSFGTGYNHEQYF
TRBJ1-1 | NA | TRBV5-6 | CASSLATGQGAKDTEAFF
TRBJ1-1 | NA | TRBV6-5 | CASSYSAGNTEAFF
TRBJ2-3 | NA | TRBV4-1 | CASSRVLLDTQYF
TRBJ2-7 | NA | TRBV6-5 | CASSRVGGIHEQYF
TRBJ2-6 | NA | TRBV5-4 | CASSLALPGANVLTF
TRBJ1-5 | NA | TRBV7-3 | CASSPTPGGPQHF
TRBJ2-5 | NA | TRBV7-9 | CASTHRGKTGRAETQYF
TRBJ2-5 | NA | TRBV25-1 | CASSESRAGETQYF
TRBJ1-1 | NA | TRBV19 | CASSIVPTVNTEAFF
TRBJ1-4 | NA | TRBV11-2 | CASSYYTRSLFF
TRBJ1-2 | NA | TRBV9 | CASSARTGESYGYTF
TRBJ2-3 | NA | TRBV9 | CASSVLRGSLDTQYF
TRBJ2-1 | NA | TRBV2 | CASTPDRMNRNEQFF
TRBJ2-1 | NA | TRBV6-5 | CASNPVSSYNEQFF
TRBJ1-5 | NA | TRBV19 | CASSTVDRGGQPQHF
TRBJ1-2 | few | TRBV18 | CASSPADRGDGYTF
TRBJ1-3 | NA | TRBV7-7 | CASSQAGGNTIYF
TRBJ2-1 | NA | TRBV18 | CASSILAGTRDEQFF
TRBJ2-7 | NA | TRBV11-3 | CASSLGDRALGEQYF
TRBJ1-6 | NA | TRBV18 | CASSPRRQGDSPLHF
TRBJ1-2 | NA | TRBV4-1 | CASSRTGVGYTF
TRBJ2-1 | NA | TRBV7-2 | CASSLALAGRLYEQFF
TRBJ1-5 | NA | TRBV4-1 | CASSLERQRNQPQHF
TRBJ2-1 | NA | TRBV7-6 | CASSSRTGRTANEQFF
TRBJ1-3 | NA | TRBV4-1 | CASSQKIGGQGALGSGNTIYF
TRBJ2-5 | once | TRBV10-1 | CASSESSGVGGEARAETQYF
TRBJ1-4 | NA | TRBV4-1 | CASSRELDRGRNYIEKLFF
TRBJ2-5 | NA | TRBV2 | CASRLYRGEETQYF
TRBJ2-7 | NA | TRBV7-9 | CASSPPDRGTKQYF
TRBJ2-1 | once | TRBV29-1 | CSVVFQAGGREQFF
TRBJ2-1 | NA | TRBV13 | CASSLGLGQGPSDPNEQFF
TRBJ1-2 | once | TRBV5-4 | CASSLVGIRQGLGYGYTF
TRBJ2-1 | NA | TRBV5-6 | CASSNPRRMSYNEQFF
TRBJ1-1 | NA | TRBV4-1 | CASSQDRPGYAEAFF
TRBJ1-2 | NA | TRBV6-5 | CASSFRQGGGYTF
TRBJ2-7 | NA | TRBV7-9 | CASSPRTDRNEQYF
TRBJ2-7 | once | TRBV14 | CASSQDISPGYSYEQYF
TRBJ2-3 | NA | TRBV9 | CASSVAGTSPDTQYF
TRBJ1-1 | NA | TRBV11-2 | CATEGQGITEAFF
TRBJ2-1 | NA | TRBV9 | CASSVAREGVNEQFF
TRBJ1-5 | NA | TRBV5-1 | CASSSGTDNQPQHF
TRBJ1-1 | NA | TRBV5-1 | CASRQSGGGSTEAFF
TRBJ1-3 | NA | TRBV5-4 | CASSLGPSGNTIYF
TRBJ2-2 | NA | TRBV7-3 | CASSSLGRAGGSTGELFF
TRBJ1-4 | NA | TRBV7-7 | CASSPGHQPNEKLFF
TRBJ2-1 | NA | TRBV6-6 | CASLTGVSYNEQFF
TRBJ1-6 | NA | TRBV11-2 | CASSPTPDRGNSPLHF
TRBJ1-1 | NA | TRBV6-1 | CASSRTGRTTEAFF
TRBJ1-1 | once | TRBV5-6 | CASTLWGTGWTEAFF
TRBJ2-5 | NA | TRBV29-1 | CSVELAGETQYF
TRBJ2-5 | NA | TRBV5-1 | CASSLGLRQGETQYF
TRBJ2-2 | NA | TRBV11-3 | CASSRSGGPTYTGELFF